This TCR beta chain emerged from a study of OX40 agonist ivuxolimab in advanced cancers. From germline, CDR1 is MNHNY and CDR2 SVGAGI (reference sequence). The CDR3 spans 15 residues. V was clipped by 2 bases and J by 4 bases; unmatched bases: 7. Sequencing was performed with immunoSEQ multiplex PCR; in TCRdb, only in-frame clones are kept and a portion is missing. The sample yields roughly 41,000 clones, around 83% seen once. The rearrangement joins TRBV6-6 to TRBJ1-1; 7 positions agree with TRBD1. This specimen consisted of CD4+ or CD8+ T cells sorted from blood, obtained in a trial of the OX40 agonist ivuxolimab. This TCR derives from an adult with an advanced solid tumor such as melanoma, head and neck, liver or kidney cancer. The CDR3 is CASSYPDRVGTEAFF. CDR3 sequence (DNA): TGTGCCAGCAGTTACCCTGACAGGGTCGGCACTGAAGCTTTCTTT.